The 14 T cell receptor beta chains below come from one sample, sequenced in a study of somatic mutations in cytotoxic T cells in rheumatoid arthritis. Libraries were prepared by immunoSEQ multiplex PCR; TCRdb keeps only in-frame clonotypes and omits some of them. Of 2,700 or so clones listed, about four fifths are singletons. What was sequenced was CD8+ T cells sorted from blood. The receptor source for this set is a man in his sixties with rheumatoid arthritis.

This chain connects TRBV7-9 to TRBJ2-1; 11 positions match TRBD1. In germline, CDR1 is SEHNR, CDR2 FQNEAQ (reference sequence). The CDR3 is made up of 16 amino acids. J was trimmed by 4 bases and V by 4 bases; bases with no gene match: 6. The DNA of the CDR3 is TGTGCCAGCAGCTCACCGGGACAGGGGGTATACAATGAGCAGTTCTTC. This encodes CASSSPGQGVYNEQFF.

The rearrangement joins TRBV7-8 to TRBJ1-4; the D is unclear. V was cut by 6 bases and J by 7 bases, with 15 bases left in between. The CDR3 runs 14 residues. CDR1 and CDR2 from the germline V gene are SGHVS and FQNEAQ. In DNA, the CDR3 is TGTGCCAGCAGACGAAACAGTTTAGGTGAAAAACTGTTTTTT. Amino acid sequence: CASRRNSLGEKLFF.

This chain joins TRBV27 and TRBJ2-7, with 8 bases fitting TRBD1. Germline trimming cut 3 bases from V and 3 bases from J; bases unmatched to any gene: 4. From germline, CDR1 is MNHEY and CDR2 SMNVEV (reference sequence). The CDR3 runs to 14 residues. CDR3 loop: CASSFGTGRYEQYF. As DNA, the CDR3 is TGTGCCAGCAGTTTTGGGACAGGCCGCTACGAGCAGTACTTC.

This chain links TRBV28 with TRBJ1-5; D perhaps matches TRBD1 (5 bases). The CDR3 length is 15 residues. The ends were cut back, 3 bases at V and 0 bases at J, with 9 bases in the middle. CDR1 and CDR2 from the germline V gene are MDHEN and SYDVKM. The CDR3: CASSFQGYSNQPQHF. Written as DNA, the CDR3 is TGTGCCAGCAGTTTTCAGGGCTATAGCAATCAGCCCCAGCATTTT.

The gene calls are TRBV7-6 and TRBJ2-5, with TRBD2 matching 10 bases. CDR3 length: 13 amino acids. V lost 5 bases to trimming and J lost 5 bases; unmatched junction nucleotides: 2. In germline, CDR1 is SGHVS, CDR2 FNYEAQ. CDR3 nucleotide sequence: TGTGCCAGCAGCAGCGGGAGGGGGGAGACCCAGTACTTC. Translated, it gives CASSSGRGETQYF.

V usage is TRBV5-4 and J usage is TRBJ2-2; the D is unclear. Looked up from germline, CDR1 is SGHNT and CDR2 is YYREEE (reference sequence). There are 12 residues in the CDR3. The V end lost 4 bases, the J end lost 8 bases, and 9 bases lay between the germline ends. DNA for the CDR3: TGTGCCAGCAGCCCCGGGTGGGGGGAGCTGTTTTTT. Amino acids: CASSPGWGELFF.

CDR3 coding DNA: TGTGCCAGCAGCTTAGGACAGGCCGATAACTATGGCTACACCTTC. This encodes CASSLGQADNYGYTF. The chain recombines TRBV7-9 with TRBJ1-2, with a weak D call TRBD1 (6 bases). Germline V CDR1 and CDR2: SEHNR, FQNEAQ (reference sequence). Trimming removed 1 base from V and 1 base from J, with 10 bases in between. The CDR3 runs 15 residues. Based on the CDR3 plus reference TRBV7-9 and TRBJ1-2, the full variable domain is DTGVSQNPRHKITKRGQNVTFRCDPISEHNRLYWYRQTLGQGPEFLTYFQNEAQLEKSRLLSDRFSAERPKGSFSTLEIQRTEQGDSAMYLCASSLGQADNYGYTFGSGTRLTVV.

A few counts support this clone. The chain carries TRBV5-6 and TRBJ2-1; 8 bases line up with TRBD2. Per germline, CDR1 SGHDT and CDR2 YYEEEE. The CDR3 totals 17 residues. J lost 7 bases, V lost 0 bases, and 12 bases had no gene match. CDR3 residues: CASSLVTLAGPGNEQFF. The DNA of the CDR3 is TGTGCCAGCAGCTTGGTTACCCTAGCGGGTCCTGGGAATGAGCAGTTCTTC.

V usage is TRBV28 and J usage is TRBJ2-7; D perhaps matches TRBD1 (5 bases). Germline CDR1 MDHEN, CDR2 SYDVKM. Trimming removed 6 bases from V and 2 bases from J, with 11 bases in between. CDR3 length equals 13 residues. This chain's CDR3 is CASRGLSAYEQYF. The CDR3 bases are TGTGCCAGCAGGGGGCTGTCCGCCTACGAGCAGTACTTC.

This chain joins TRBV7-3 and TRBJ1-2; D may be TRBD1 (6 bases). Germline CDR1 and CDR2: SGHTA and FQGTGA. There are 15 residues in the CDR3. V was cut by 5 bases and J by 4 bases, with 17 bases left in between. The CDR3 is CASSHDETGVYGYTF. The CDR3 DNA sequence: TGTGCCAGCAGCCACGATGAGACAGGAGTCTATGGCTACACCTTC. Looking up the rest from reference TRBV7-3 and TRBJ1-2 gives the full variable domain: GAGVSQTPSNKVTEKGKYVELRCDPISGHTALYWYRQSLGQGPEFLIYFQGTGAADDSGLPNDRFFAVRPEGSVSTLKIQRTERGDSAVYLCASSHDETGVYGYTFGSGTRLTVV.

The rearrangement links TRBV5-4 to TRBJ1-2, with 8 bases aligning to TRBD1. Germline values: CDR1 SGHNT, CDR2 YYREEE (reference sequence). V trimming: 0 bases; J trimming: 6 bases; junction bases outside the gene matches: 7. This CDR3 region has 15 residues. The CDR3, as DNA: TGTGCCAGCAGCTTGGGGGATACAGGGGGAGATGGCTACACCTTC. Translation: CASSLGDTGGDGYTF.

The chain has TRBV6-5 and TRBJ1-4; D is possibly TRBD1 (6 bases). The length of the CDR3 is 15 residues. Trimming cost V 5 bases and J 8 bases, with 18 bases left between them. From germline, CDR1 is MNHEY and CDR2 SVGAGI. The CDR3 loop is CASSPDSGRGEKLFF. The CDR3 region has the DNA TGTGCCAGCAGTCCGGACAGCGGACGGGGAGAAAAACTGTTTTTT.

The rearrangement joins TRBV29-1 to TRBJ1-2; no firm D call. The CDR3 is 17 amino acids. Trimming cost V 6 bases and J 8 bases, with 31 bases left between them. Germline lookup yields CDR1 SQVTM and CDR2 ANQGSEA. The CDR3 coding sequence is TGCAGCGTCCTGTCTCGTACGTCCAAGGATGGAAGGCGGGGCTACACCTTC. It specifies CSVLSRTSKDGRRGYTF.

V usage is TRBV6-5 and J usage is TRBJ2-7; D is unclear. The CDR3 is 13 amino acids. Germline loops: CDR1 MNHEY, CDR2 SVGAGI. V dropped 3 bases and J dropped 6 bases, with 12 bases sitting between them. As DNA, the CDR3 is TGTGCCAGCAGTTATGCTCAGTCGGGCGAGCAGTACTTC. Its translation is CASSYAQSGEQYF.